One sample yielded the 8 T cell receptor beta chains listed below, sequenced in a study of T-cell memory formation after mild COVID-19. TCRdb redid the calling of the 5' RACE reads with MiXCR, one entry per CDR3 protein. The sample holds 450,000 to 650,000 distinct CDR3 sequences, less than 25% seen once. Sequencing was carried out using PBMCs or a T cell subset sorted from them (not recorded which). These receptor sequences come from an adult woman who had mild COVID-19 (a few samples of this study predate the infection). Cell type and time point are not known.

This clonotype was counted a few times. The chain couples TRBV19 to TRBJ2-7; D is perhaps TRBD1 (6 bases). V lost 3 bases and J 3 bases, leaving 12 bases between the germline ends. CDR1 is LNHDA, CDR2 SQIVND, per germline (reference sequence). The CDR3 contains 14 residues. DNA of the CDR3: TGTGCCAGTAGTATCGGGACACCGAGCTACGAGCAGTACTTC. It specifies CASSIGTPSYEQYF.

The rearrangement uses TRBV25-1 and TRBJ2-5; D perhaps matches TRBD1 (5 bases). This CDR3 is 16 amino acids long. V was cut by 1 base and J by 5 bases, with 17 bases left in between. Germline CDR1 reads MGHDK; CDR2 reads SYGVNS. The DNA for the CDR3 is TGTGCCAGCAGTGAATTCGTAGGGGCGGCCCGCGAGACCCAGTACTTC. Protein: CASSEFVGAARETQYF.

This clonotype came up a few times. The chain carries TRBV5-1 and TRBJ1-1, with no clear D. Looked up from germline, CDR1 is SGHRS and CDR2 is YFSETQ. Trimming removed 3 bases at V and 0 bases at J, with 9 bases between. This CDR3 contains 14 residues. CDR3 nucleotide sequence: TGCGCCAGCAGCTCCACAGCGATGAACACTGAAGCTTTCTTT. Its translation is CASSSTAMNTEAFF.

The V gene is TRBV4-3, the J gene TRBJ1-1, with D tentatively TRBD1 (6 bases). Looked up from germline, CDR1 is LGHNA and CDR2 is YSLEER. V shed 0 bases and J shed 4 bases, with 15 bases lying between them. This CDR3 contains 16 residues. In nucleotides, the CDR3 is TGCGCCAGCAGCCAAGATTCCAGGGGTCTCGGCACTGAAGCTTTCTTT. This gives the protein CASSQDSRGLGTEAFF.

The table lists this clonotype with a few counts. The V gene is TRBV29-1, the J gene TRBJ2-5; 8 nucleotides match TRBD2. Germline assignment: CDR1 SQVTM and CDR2 ANQGSEA. J gave up 5 bases and V 7 bases, and 6 bases lay outside the gene matches. The CDR3 is 12 residues long. CDR3 region: CSAGGPGETQYF. DNA of the CDR3: TGCAGCGCGGGAGGGCCGGGGGAGACCCAGTACTTC. Combining the CDR3 with reference TRBV29-1 and TRBJ2-5 gives the whole variable domain SAVISQKPSRDICQRGTSLTIQCQVDSQVTMMFWYRQQPGQSLTLIATANQGSEATYESGFVIDKFPISRPNLTFSTLTVSNMSPEDSSIYLCSAGGPGETQYFGPGTRLLVL.

The rearrangement links TRBV29-1 to TRBJ2-7, with TRBD1 matching over 11 bases. Germline-derived CDR1 and CDR2 are SQVTM and ANQGSEA. V trimming: 5 bases; J trimming: 0 bases; junction bases outside the gene matches: 6. This CDR3 has 15 amino acids. The CDR3 loop is CSVTLGQGVSYEQYF. CDR3 coding DNA: TGCAGCGTTACCTTGGGACAGGGGGTCTCCTACGAGCAGTACTTC.

This clonotype came up a few times. The chain links TRBV24-1 to TRBJ2-3; D might be TRBD1 or TRBD2, each matching 5 bases. The V end lost 1 base, the J end lost 1 base, and 8 bases lay between the germline ends. CDR1 KGHDR and CDR2 SFDVKD come from the germline V gene. This CDR3 region has 15 residues. CDR3 sequence reads: CATSDFPGRTDTQYF. The CDR3 DNA reads as TGTGCCACCAGTGATTTCCCGGGACGCACAGATACGCAGTATTTT.

The V call is TRBV4-3, the J call TRBJ2-1; the match to TRBD2 covers 9 bases. The CDR3 spans 15 residues. The germline V gene has CDR1 LGHNA and CDR2 YSLEER. Trimming took 3 bases from V and 2 from J; bases not matched to a gene: 2. CDR3 loop: CASSHIAGAYNEQFF. The DNA for the CDR3 is TGCGCCAGCAGCCATATAGCGGGAGCCTACAATGAGCAGTTCTTC.